What follows are 20 T cell receptor beta chains derived from one specimen sequenced in a study of beta chain features in type 1 diabetes. The study, taken as a whole, reports: Moderately but significantly shorter TCRB CDR3s were found in Type 1 diabetes patients in all four CD4+ subsets.

Antigens for these TCRs are unknown. Expressed TCRB transcripts were sequenced after all isolated RNA was converted to cDNA. Method: immunoSEQ multiplex PCR; TCRdb's copy keeps in-frame clones and lacks some. The sample includes 130,000 to 150,000 clones, around 13% of them seen just once. The sample taken for sequencing was central memory CD4+ T cells from blood. These receptors were collected from a man aged 18-30 years with type 1 diabetes.

This clone was picked up a small number of times. The chain is built from TRBV9 and TRBJ1-1, with TRBD1 as a possible D gene (5 bases). Trimming removed 3 bases from V and 8 bases from J, with 17 bases in between. The CDR3 contains 14 residues. The germline V gene has CDR1 SGDLS and CDR2 YYNGEE. CDR3 in amino acids: CASSAPGRREEAFF. Written as DNA, the CDR3 is TGTGCCAGCAGCGCACCGGGACGTCGTGAGGAAGCTTTCTTT.

The chain has TRBV7-9 and TRBJ1-5, with D perhaps TRBD1 (5 bases). V lost 4 bases, J lost 4 bases, and 14 bases lay in between. CDR3 length equals 15 residues. Germline V gene data show CDR1 as SEHNR and CDR2 as FQNEAQ (reference sequence). The chain's CDR3 is CASSYAGFGNQPQHF. CDR3 coding DNA: TGTGCCAGCAGCTACGCAGGGTTCGGTAATCAGCCCCAGCATTTT.

The rearrangement joins TRBV7-6 to TRBJ2-3, with 10 bases matching TRBD1. The V gene's germline CDR1 is SGHVS and CDR2 FNYEAQ. The CDR3 is made up of 15 amino acids. V was clipped by 5 bases and J by 6 bases; unmatched bases: 8. DNA of the CDR3: TGTGCCAGCAGCGGGGGACAGGGGTGGTGGGATACGCAGTATTTT. Its translation is CASSGGQGWWDTQYF.

This clone has a handful of counts. This chain connects TRBV7-9 to TRBJ2-3, with a tentative D call TRBD1 (6 bases). Germline assignment: CDR1 SEHNR and CDR2 FQNEAQ (reference sequence). This CDR3 is 15 amino acids long. Deletions cut 4 bases from V and 2 bases from J, with 13 bases between. CDR3 loop: CASSSRQDITDTQYF. As DNA, the CDR3 is TGTGCCAGCAGCTCTCGACAGGACATCACAGATACGCAGTATTTT.

The chain joins TRBV10-3 to TRBJ1-1, with 9 bases fitting TRBD1. V lost 7 bases to trimming and J lost 6 bases; unmatched junction nucleotides: 9. The CDR3 totals 14 residues. Germline lookup yields CDR1 ENHRY and CDR2 SYGVKD. The CDR3 region is CAIKSTGGYAEAFF. In DNA, the CDR3 is TGTGCCATCAAATCGACAGGGGGTTATGCTGAAGCTTTCTTT.

In its sample, this clone was seen a few times. The chain couples TRBV28 to TRBJ2-7; 8 bases agree with TRBD2. Germline lookup yields CDR1 MDHEN and CDR2 SYDVKM. Germline trimming cut 7 bases from V and 4 bases from J; bases unmatched to any gene: 9. This CDR3 is built from 14 residues. The CDR3 is CASTLGGAAYEQYF. In nucleotides, the CDR3 is TGTGCCAGCACCCTCGGGGGGGCCGCGTACGAGCAGTACTTC.

The chain joins TRBV19 to TRBJ2-5; 12 nucleotides align to TRBD2. V lost 6 bases and J lost 4; bases outside the gene matches: 6. CDR1 and CDR2 from the germline V gene are LNHDA and SQIVND (reference sequence). This CDR3 spans 15 amino acids. CDR3 nucleotide sequence: TGTGCCAGTAGACCGACTAGCGGGGGAGGAGAGACCCAGTACTTC. Translation: CASRPTSGGGETQYF.

This clone turned up a few times. The chain employs TRBV4-2 and TRBJ2-5; TRBD2 aligns across 9 bases. This CDR3 has 17 amino acids. The germline gives CDR1 LGHNA, CDR2 YNFKEQ. With 0 bases clipped from V and 5 bases from J, the junction kept 10 bases outside the gene matches. CDR3 nucleotides: TGTGCCAGCAGCCAAGATTTAGCGGGGGCCGCGGGGGAGACCCAGTACTTC. Its protein is CASSQDLAGAAGETQYF.

The chain carries TRBV5-1 and TRBJ1-2; D possibly corresponds to TRBD1 (5 bases). CDR1 SGHRS and CDR2 YFSETQ come from the germline V gene. Trimming cost V 0 bases and J 5 bases, with 14 bases left between them. The CDR3 totals 15 residues. CDR3 DNA: TGCGCCAGCAGCTTGGCCGGGGGAGGCGAGTATGGCTACACCTTC. Encoded protein: CASSLAGGGEYGYTF.

Remarks on this clone: The same CDR3 also results from other DNA sequences found in this sample. The chain carries TRBV5-1 and TRBJ2-3; D remains unclear. The germline V gene has CDR1 SGHRS and CDR2 YFSETQ. This CDR3 region has 13 residues. The V gene lost 0 bases and the J gene lost 1 base, with 3 bases spanning the gap. DNA for the CDR3: TGCGCCAGCAGCTTGGGAGGCACAGATACGCAGTATTTT. Translation: CASSLGGTDTQYF.

The CDR3 nucleotides read TGTGCCAGCAGTTCGAATAACCTTGCCGAGACCCAGTACTTC. The encoded protein is CASSSNNLAETQYF. The chain has TRBV28 and TRBJ2-5; no clear D. CDR1 and CDR2 from the germline V gene are MDHEN and SYDVKM. Between the trimmed V and J ends, which lost 4 bases and 5 bases, there was a span of 14 bases. The CDR3 has 14 residues.

This clone was picked up a small number of times. The chain recombines TRBV30 with TRBJ1-1, with 7 bases aligning to TRBD1. CDR1 is GTSNPN, CDR2 SVGIG, per germline (reference sequence). Trimming cost V 7 bases and J 6 bases; bases outside gene matches: 17. The CDR3 runs to 15 residues. In nucleotides, the CDR3 is TGTGCCTCCAAATCCCATCAGGGGGGCCGGGCTGAAGCTTTCTTT. Its protein product is CASKSHQGGRAEAFF.

The chain employs TRBV5-6 and TRBJ1-6, with D possibly TRBD1 on 5 matching bases. The V gene lost 5 bases and the J gene lost 6 bases, with 18 bases spanning the gap. Looked up from germline, CDR1 is SGHDT and CDR2 is YYEEEE. The length of the CDR3 is 16 residues. CDR3 in amino acids: CASRSWVGAGNSPLHF. The CDR3 DNA follows: TGTGCCAGCAGATCTTGGGTAGGGGCGGGTAATTCACCCCTCCACTTT.

J is TRBJ2-7 and V is TRBV28; 7 bases agree with TRBD1. CDR1 is MDHEN and CDR2 is SYDVKM in the germline V gene. This CDR3 comprises 11 residues. CDR3 nucleotide sequence: TGTGGGACAGGCCGGACCTACGAGCAGTACTTC. This encodes CGTGRTYEQYF.

CDR3 nucleotide sequence: TGTGCCAGCAGTGATCCGGGCAGGGCGCCTAACTATGGCTACACCTTC. Encoded protein: CASSDPGRAPNYGYTF. This chain uses TRBV25-1 with TRBJ1-2; TRBD1 is a possible D gene (5 bases). The CDR3 extends over 16 amino acids. The V end lost 3 bases, the J end lost 0 bases, and 14 bases lay between the germline ends. CDR1 and CDR2 (germline): MGHDK, SYGVNS.

The chain uses TRBV11-3 and TRBJ1-6; possibly TRBD1 for D (6 bases). The CDR3 runs 14 residues. V was pared by 2 bases and J by 5 bases, with 7 bases between. The V gene's germline CDR1 is SGHNT and CDR2 YENEEA. The CDR3 protein is CASSLRTDNSPLHF. CDR3 coding DNA: TGTGCCAGCAGCTTAAGGACAGATAATTCACCCCTCCACTTT.

The rearrangement uses TRBV7-2 and TRBJ2-1, with TRBD2 as a possible D gene (7 bases). The CDR3 spans 15 residues. V was shortened by 0 bases and J by 5 bases, with 11 bases between the two germline ends. Germline V gene lookup returns CDR1 SGHTA and CDR2 FQGNSA. CDR3 DNA: TGTGCCAGCAGCTTAGCGGGGGGGCTCAACAATGAGCAGTTCTTC. It codes for CASSLAGGLNNEQFF.

Regarding this clone: The same CDR3 also results from other DNA sequences found in this sample. CDR3 sequence: CAWGPDSNQPQHF. The CDR3 coding sequence is TGTGCCTGGGGGCCCGATAGCAATCAGCCCCAGCATTTT. The chain has TRBV30 and TRBJ1-5, with unresolved D. Trimming took 5 bases from V and 0 from J, leaving 8 bases between them. The length of the CDR3 is 13 residues. Germline assignment: CDR1 GTSNPN and CDR2 SVGIG (reference sequence).

The chain joins TRBV5-1 to TRBJ2-5; D may be TRBD1 (5 bases). Trimming shortened V by 0 bases and J by 2 bases, and 8 bases separated the two germline ends. The length of the CDR3 is 14 residues. The germline gives CDR1 SGHRS, CDR2 YFSETQ. The chain's CDR3 is CASSLETGQETQYF. CDR3 nucleotide sequence: TGCGCCAGCAGCTTGGAAACAGGTCAAGAGACCCAGTACTTC.

This clone was seen more than once but under ten times. The chain uses TRBV5-1 and TRBJ2-7; the match to TRBD1 covers 7 bases. The CDR3 length is 15 residues. J lost 3 bases, V lost 3 bases, and 9 bases had no gene match. Germline CDR1 and CDR2: SGHRS and YFSETQ. The CDR3 DNA is TGCGCCAGCAGCTCGGCCGGGACAGCCCTCTACGAGCAGTACTTC. Its translation is CASSSAGTALYEQYF.